These 24 T cell receptor beta chains originate from one sample sequenced in a study of shared clonotypes between healthy human individuals. Repertoires were generated with immunoSEQ multiplex PCR, while TCRdb's copy carries only in-frame clones and drops some. The data contain a few million clones, 93% of them singletons. The sequencing sample was made of naive CD4+ T cells from PBMCs. Subset of the sample: CD45RA+ positively selected. These TCRs come from a man aged 18 to 29 in good health. Some clones in this sample may be carry-over from other donors' samples.

The genes are TRBV6-5 and TRBJ1-5, with 7 bases identical to TRBD1. Germline V lookup: CDR1 MNHEY, CDR2 SVGAGI. The CDR3 sequence is 13 residues long. Trimming cost V 5 bases and J 3 bases; bases outside gene matches: 1. CDR3 region: CASSTGANQPQHF. DNA of the CDR3: TGTGCCAGCAGTACAGGGGCCAATCAGCCCCAGCATTTT.

The rearrangement links TRBV4-2 to TRBJ1-5; D remains unclear. V dropped 0 bases and J dropped 6 bases, with 18 bases sitting between them. The CDR3 is 17 amino acids. CDR1 LGHNA and CDR2 YNFKEQ come from the germline V gene. CDR3 protein: CASSQDGVALRGQPQHF. CDR3 in DNA: TGTGCCAGCAGCCAAGATGGGGTGGCCCTCCGTGGTCAGCCCCAGCATTTT.

This rearrangement joins TRBV28 to TRBJ1-2; 11 nucleotides match TRBD1. After removal of 2 bases from V and 4 bases from J, the junction contained 3 bases not matched to a gene. Germline V gene data show CDR1 as MDHEN and CDR2 as SYDVKM. The CDR3 totals 15 residues. The CDR3 protein is CASSLLGTGGYGYTF. DNA of the CDR3: TGTGCCAGCAGTTTACTGGGGACAGGGGGCTATGGCTACACCTTC.

The rearrangement uses TRBV7-6 and TRBJ2-5, with TRBD2 matching over 9 bases. In germline, CDR1 is SGHVS, CDR2 FNYEAQ. CDR3 length equals 16 residues. V gave up 0 bases and J gave up 4 bases; unmatched junction bases: 6. The CDR3, as DNA: TGTGCCAGCAGCTTAGCCCTTAGCGGGAGTGGAGAGACCCAGTACTTC. Translated, it gives CASSLALSGSGETQYF.

Points on this clone: Within the sample, other DNA sequences also encode this same CDR3. The chain uses TRBV5-1 and TRBJ1-4, with 10 bases lining up with TRBD1. CDR1 and CDR2 from the germline V gene are SGHRS and YFSETQ. Trimming cost V 0 bases and J 8 bases; bases outside gene matches: 4. This CDR3 region has 15 residues. The CDR3 protein is CASSLGDRGGEKLFF. In DNA, the CDR3 is TGCGCCAGCAGCTTGGGGGACAGGGGTGGCGAAAAACTGTTTTTT.

This sequence joins TRBV7-9 and TRBJ2-1; a possible D gene is TRBD2 (5 bases). Germline lookup yields CDR1 SEHNR and CDR2 FQNEAQ (reference sequence). The CDR3 is 14 amino acids. Trimming took off 5 bases at V and 2 bases at J, with 10 bases between the two ends. The CDR3 here is CASSRTGTYNEQFF. CDR3 nucleotides: TGTGCCAGCAGCCGGACGGGGACCTACAATGAGCAGTTCTTC. The full variable domain, completed using reference TRBV7-9 and TRBJ2-1, is DTGVSQNPRHKITKRGQNVTFRCDPISEHNRLYWYRQTLGQGPEFLTYFQNEAQLEKSRLLSDRFSAERPKGSFSTLEIQRTEQGDSAMYLCASSRTGTYNEQFFGPGTRLTVL.

This chain uses TRBV19 with TRBJ2-2; 9 bases map to TRBD1. With V trimmed by 4 bases and J by 13 bases, 19 bases remained unmatched. Germline V gene sequence: CDR1 LNHDA, CDR2 SQIVND (reference sequence). The CDR3 length is 17 residues. The CDR3 DNA follows: TGTGCCAGTAGTACCCTCCCGGGACAGGGAGGGTCTCGGGTGCTGTTTTTT. It encodes CASSTLPGQGGSRVLFF.

The chain recombines TRBV5-6 with TRBJ1-3, with unresolved D. This CDR3 spans 17 amino acids. With 3 bases removed from V and 0 bases from J, the gap between germline ends came to 16 bases. The V gene's germline CDR1 is SGHDT and CDR2 YYEEEE. CDR3 sequence reads: CASSSPLGRVSGNTIYF. DNA of the CDR3: TGTGCCAGCAGCTCCCCACTTGGACGGGTCTCTGGAAACACCATATATTTT.

The chain has TRBV6-5 and TRBJ2-7, with D uncertain. Germline assignment: CDR1 MNHEY and CDR2 SVGAGI. The CDR3 is 15 amino acids. V lost 1 base and J 4 bases, leaving 14 bases between the germline ends. The CDR3 sequence: CASSYFGPSMYEQYF. The CDR3 DNA follows: TGTGCCAGCAGTTACTTCGGGCCCTCGATGTACGAGCAGTACTTC.

The chain carries TRBV28 and TRBJ2-5, with 7 bases fitting TRBD2. The CDR3 runs to 16 residues. The germline V gene encodes CDR1 MDHEN and CDR2 SYDVKM. V lost 5 bases to trimming and J lost 5 bases; unmatched junction nucleotides: 14. The CDR3 protein is CASSTQREGGLETQYF. The CDR3, as DNA: TGTGCCAGCAGTACGCAGCGGGAAGGCGGTCTGGAGACCCAGTACTTC.

V usage is TRBV19 and J usage is TRBJ1-5, with D possibly matching TRBD1 (6 bases). The germline V gene encodes CDR1 LNHDA and CDR2 SQIVND (reference sequence). V dropped 3 bases and J dropped 5 bases, with 11 bases sitting between them. The CDR3 extends over 14 amino acids. This CDR3 is CASSMTGRYQPQHF. In DNA form, the CDR3 reads TGTGCCAGTAGTATGACAGGTAGGTATCAGCCCCAGCATTTT. The full variable domain, rest sourced from reference TRBV19 and TRBJ1-5, is DGGITQSPKYLFRKEGQNVTLSCEQNLNHDAMYWYRQDPGQGLRLIYYSQIVNDFQKGDIAEGYSVSREKKESFPLTVTSAQKNPTAFYLCASSMTGRYQPQHFGDGTRLSIL.

The chain carries TRBV28 and TRBJ2-7; 8 nucleotides align to TRBD1. The CDR3 is 14 amino acids. The germline CDR1 and CDR2 sequences are MDHEN and SYDVKM. V gave up 4 bases and J gave up 4 bases; unmatched junction bases: 6. CDR3 residues: CASSYGTGRYEQYF. The CDR3 bases are TGTGCCAGCAGTTACGGGACAGGACGGTACGAGCAGTACTTC.

The chain links TRBV7-2 to TRBJ2-5; no firm D call. The CDR3 has 12 amino acids. V was clipped by 5 bases and J by 4 bases, with 8 bases between them. Per germline, CDR1 SGHTA and CDR2 FQGNSA. In DNA form, the CDR3 reads TGTGCCAGCAGCCCCCTGTTAGAGACCCAGTACTTC. Translated: CASSPLLETQYF.

This chain uses TRBV4-1 with TRBJ2-7, with D unclear. Germline values: CDR1 MGHRA, CDR2 YSYEKL. The CDR3 is 13 amino acids. V gave up 2 bases and J gave up 9 bases, with 14 bases separating them. CDR3 protein: CASSQLPGPWQYF. In nucleotides, the CDR3 is TGCGCCAGCAGCCAATTGCCCGGGCCGTGGCAGTACTTC.

The CDR3 coding sequence is TGCAGCGTTTCCGAGGACGAGCAGTACTTC. This translates into CSVSEDEQYF. The chain employs TRBV29-1 and TRBJ2-7; no clear D gene. Trimming removed 5 bases at V and 5 bases at J, with 7 bases between. The CDR3 has 10 amino acids. Germline lookup yields CDR1 SQVTM and CDR2 ANQGSEA.

The chain links TRBV5-1 to TRBJ1-4; D is possibly TRBD1 (5 bases). Trimming stripped 0 bases from V and 7 bases from J, with 16 bases between. CDR1 and CDR2 from the germline V gene are SGHRS and YFSETQ. This CDR3 contains 16 residues. The CDR3 here is CASSLGLGRVSEKLFF. In nucleotides, the CDR3 is TGCGCCAGCAGCTTGGGCCTGGGCAGGGTTAGTGAAAAACTGTTTTTT.

CDR3 protein: CASRPKDRAFSQPQHF. The CDR3 bases are TGTGCCAGCAGACCGAAGGACAGGGCATTTAGTCAGCCCCAGCATTTT. This chain links TRBV28 with TRBJ1-5; 8 nucleotides match TRBD1. V lost 6 bases, J lost 6 bases, and 13 bases stayed unmatched. Germline loops: CDR1 MDHEN, CDR2 SYDVKM. The CDR3 has 16 residues. The whole variable domain, remainder taken from reference TRBV28 and TRBJ1-5, is DVKVTQSSRYLVKRTGEKVFLECVQDMDHENMFWYRQDPGLGLRLIYFSYDVKMKEKGDIPEGYSVSREKKERFSLILESASTNQTSMYLCASRPKDRAFSQPQHFGDGTRLSIL.

The chain recombines TRBV27 with TRBJ2-5; possibly TRBD1 or TRBD2 for D (5 bases each). The CDR3 length is 15 residues. Trimming removed 5 bases at V and 7 bases at J, with 20 bases between. Looked up from germline, CDR1 is MNHEY and CDR2 is SMNVEV (reference sequence). CDR3 sequence: CASSLGTARAGTQYF. CDR3 in DNA: TGTGCCAGCAGTCTTGGGACGGCCCGGGCGGGGACCCAGTACTTC.

The chain is built from TRBV28 and TRBJ1-1, with 7 positions matching TRBD1. Germline lookup yields CDR1 MDHEN and CDR2 SYDVKM. This CDR3 has 13 amino acids. Unmatched junction bases numbered 2, after V lost 5 bases and J lost 2 bases. This CDR3 reads CASSHRGNTEAFF. CDR3 nucleotides: TGTGCCAGCAGTCACAGGGGAAACACTGAAGCTTTCTTT.

This clone was detected once. The chain has TRBV7-2 and TRBJ1-1; possibly TRBD1 for D (6 bases). The CDR3 contains 15 residues. Germline V gene data show CDR1 as SGHTA and CDR2 as FQGNSA. Trimming pared 0 bases from V and 2 bases from J, leaving 10 bases between. The CDR3 is CASSLAGGINTEAFF. In DNA form, the CDR3 reads TGTGCCAGCAGCTTAGCAGGGGGGATCAACACTGAAGCTTTCTTT.

This clone occurred once. This chain joins TRBV5-4 and TRBJ1-5, with TRBD1 matching over 10 bases. CDR3 size: 14 residues. The germline CDR1 and CDR2 sequences are SGHNT and YYREEE (reference sequence). V was clipped by 4 bases and J by 5 bases; unmatched bases: 3. The CDR3 DNA reads as TGTGCCAGCAGCCGACAGGGGGCATATCAGCCCCAGCATTTT. It codes for CASSRQGAYQPQHF.

This sequence joins TRBV7-3 and TRBJ2-3; the D is unclear. The length of the CDR3 is 15 residues. Trimming removed 1 base at V and 2 bases at J, with 10 bases between. Germline CDR1 is SGHTA and CDR2 is FQGTGA. The CDR3 here is CASSLIVGTTDTQYF. The CDR3 DNA follows: TGTGCCAGCAGCTTAATTGTGGGAACCACAGATACGCAGTATTTT.

V gene TRBV27 combines with J gene TRBJ2-6; unclear D gene. CDR1 is MNHEY and CDR2 is SMNVEV in the germline V gene (reference sequence). Trimming cost V 5 bases and J 0 bases, with 5 bases left between them. CDR3 size: 14 residues. CDR3 in amino acids: CASSGDSGANVLTF. In DNA form, the CDR3 reads TGTGCCAGCAGTGGAGACTCTGGGGCCAACGTCCTGACTTTC. The whole variable domain, filled in from reference TRBV27 and TRBJ2-6, reads EAQVTQNPRYLITVTGKKLTVTCSQNMNHEYMSWYRQDPGLGLRQIYYSMNVEVTDKGDVPEGYKVSRKEKRNFPLILESPSPNQTSLYFCASSGDSGANVLTFGAGSRLTVL.

The chain uses TRBV7-8 and TRBJ2-2; 8 bases match TRBD1. The CDR3 covers 14 residues. V was clipped by 7 bases and J by 4 bases; unmatched bases: 5. Germline lookup yields CDR1 SGHVS and CDR2 FQNEAQ. The CDR3 nucleotides read TGTGCCAGCATCAAGGACAGGGCCACCGGGGAGCTGTTTTTT. This sequence encodes CASIKDRATGELFF.